The 18 T cell receptor beta chains below were found in one sample sequenced in a study of T-cell memory formation after mild COVID-19. One entry per CDR3 protein results from TCRdb running MiXCR on the 5' RACE reads. The sample has approximately 300,000 distinct CDR3 sequences, 15% seen once. Sample: PBMCs or a T cell subset sorted from them (not recorded which). Receptors were obtained from a man between 18 and 29 years old who had mild COVID-19 (a few samples of this study predate the infection). Cell type and time point are not known.

This clonotype was detected a few times. This sequence joins TRBV6-5 and TRBJ2-1; 7 nucleotides match TRBD2. Germline V gene lookup returns CDR1 MNHEY and CDR2 SVGAGI. V shed 9 bases and J 4 bases; nucleotides not matched to a gene: 12. The CDR3 has 15 amino acids. CDR3 in amino acids: CASGGGRSLYNEQFF. CDR3 DNA sequence: TGTGCCAGTGGGGGGGGGAGGTCCCTTTACAATGAGCAGTTCTTC.

The chain joins TRBV4-1 to TRBJ2-7, with TRBD1 matching 10 bases. From germline, CDR1 is MGHRA and CDR2 YSYEKL. Germline trimming cut 4 bases from V and 4 bases from J; bases unmatched to any gene: 16. The CDR3 length is 18 residues. The CDR3 reads CASSRPGQGPSRPYEQYF. The CDR3 DNA follows: TGCGCCAGCAGCCGACCGGGACAGGGGCCTAGTCGACCTTACGAGCAGTACTTC.

The V gene is TRBV4-1, the J gene TRBJ1-4; maybe TRBD1 (5 bases). V lost 4 bases, J lost 6 bases, and 18 bases lay in between. Germline loops: CDR1 MGHRA, CDR2 YSYEKL. CDR3 length: 16 residues. Here the CDR3 DNA reads TGCGCCAGCAGCCCCCACTACAGAGGAGGGGATGAAAAACTGTTTTTT. Its translation: CASSPHYRGGDEKLFF.

CDR3 in DNA: TGCGCCAGCAGCCAAGTGCAGCTTACTAATGAAAAACTGTTTTTT. Encoded protein: CASSQVQLTNEKLFF. V usage is TRBV4-1 and J usage is TRBJ1-4; D ambiguous. The V end was cut by 1 base, the J end by 2 bases, with 8 bases between. This CDR3 has 15 residues. Looked up from germline, CDR1 is MGHRA and CDR2 is YSYEKL.

The chain uses TRBV20-1 and TRBJ2-7; 7 bases are shared with TRBD1. V gave up 3 bases and J gave up 5 bases; unmatched junction bases: 4. The CDR3 contains 12 residues. Germline V gives CDR1 DFQATT, CDR2 SNEGSKA (reference sequence). The CDR3, as DNA: TGCAGTGCTAGTGGTACAGGGGACGAGCAGTACGTC. Protein: CSASGTGDEQYV.

There are a few counts of this clonotype. The chain has TRBV12-3 or TRBV12-4 and TRBJ2-2, with unresolved D. This CDR3 is built from 14 residues. V was clipped by 3 bases and J by 2 bases, with 7 bases between them. The CDR3 spells CASSFQKNTGELFF. CDR3 DNA: TGTGCCAGCAGTTTCCAGAAAAACACCGGGGAGCTGTTTTTT.

A few counts support this clonotype. The J gene is TRBJ2-1, the V gene TRBV5-1; D unclear. V was cut by 0 bases and J by 2 bases, with 9 bases left in between. The CDR3 extends over 15 amino acids. Germline V gene data show CDR1 as SGHRS and CDR2 as YFSETQ. As DNA, the CDR3 is TGCGCCAGCAGCTTGGGGCACCTCACCTACAATGAGCAGTTCTTC. Its protein is CASSLGHLTYNEQFF.

The CDR3 DNA follows: TGTGCCAGCAGTGAAGCGAAGACAGCCACCTATTTT. It is translated as CASSEAKTATYF. This chain links TRBV6-1 with TRBJ1-3; possible D gene TRBD1, 5 bases. Trimming pared 0 bases from V and 16 bases from J, leaving 13 bases between. The CDR3 totals 12 residues. The germline V gene has CDR1 MNHNS and CDR2 SASEGT.

The CDR3 DNA reads as TGCGCCAGCAGCCAAGATTATTCAGGACCGGATCAGCCCCAGCATTTT. Protein product: CASSQDYSGPDQPQHF. The gene calls are TRBV4-3 and TRBJ1-5; D gene uncertain. The germline V and J ends were trimmed by 0 bases and 5 bases, with 14 bases remaining between them. The CDR3 totals 16 residues. Germline assignment: CDR1 LGHNA and CDR2 YSLEER.

The rearrangement joins TRBV5-6 to TRBJ1-5, with 9 bases identical to TRBD1. Germline V gives CDR1 SGHDT, CDR2 YYEEEE. The CDR3 runs to 15 residues. Trimming removed 3 bases from V and 3 bases from J; junction bases left unmatched: 4. The CDR3: CASSYGTGNNQPQHF. DNA for the CDR3: TGTGCCAGCAGCTATGGGACAGGGAACAATCAGCCCCAGCATTTT.

This sequence joins TRBV12-3 or TRBV12-4 and TRBJ1-5; TRBD1 agrees at 7 bases. The CDR3 spans 14 residues. V was clipped by 6 bases and J by 2 bases; unmatched bases: 4. As DNA, the CDR3 is TGTGCCAGCAGAACAGGGGAGGGCAATCAGCCCCAGCATTTT. It yields the protein CASRTGEGNQPQHF.

This chain joins TRBV7-6 and TRBJ2-7; a weak D match, TRBD2 (5 bases). From germline, CDR1 is SGHVS and CDR2 FNYEAQ. This CDR3 is built from 16 residues. V was trimmed by 0 bases and J by 4 bases, leaving 16 bases between them. CDR3 loop: CASSLAVRGDSYEQYF. CDR3 sequence (DNA): TGTGCCAGCAGCTTAGCAGTCCGGGGAGACTCTTACGAGCAGTACTTC.

This clonotype was seen more than once but under ten times. The genes are TRBV2 and TRBJ2-3, with a possible D match to TRBD2 (5 bases). Trimming removed 3 bases from V and 3 bases from J, with 10 bases in between. Per the germline V gene, CDR1 is SNHLY and CDR2 is FYNNEI. The CDR3 is made up of 14 amino acids. DNA of the CDR3: TGTGCCAGCAGTGACCAACTAGGAACAGATACGCAGTATTTT. Amino acids: CASSDQLGTDTQYF.

V and J are TRBV20-1 and TRBJ2-5; 9 positions match TRBD2. Germline-derived CDR1 and CDR2 are DFQATT and SNEGSKA (reference sequence). This CDR3 region has 14 residues. V shed 3 bases and J 3 bases; nucleotides not matched to a gene: 5. DNA for the CDR3: TGCAGTGCTAGTAGGCTAGCGGGGAAAGAGACCCAGTACTTC. It encodes CSASRLAGKETQYF.

This clonotype was recorded a few times. This rearrangement joins TRBV10-3 to TRBJ2-7, with D hard to call. The CDR3 is made up of 13 amino acids. From germline, CDR1 is ENHRY and CDR2 SYGVKD. V was pared by 11 bases and J by 3 bases, with 17 bases between. The CDR3 loop is CAAGRTGDYEQYF. The CDR3 nucleotides read TGTGCCGCAGGACGGACGGGTGACTACGAGCAGTACTTC.

The V gene is TRBV7-6, the J gene TRBJ1-4; D remains ambiguous. CDR1 and CDR2 from the germline V gene are SGHVS and FNYEAQ. This CDR3 has 15 residues. V lost 5 bases, J lost 8 bases, and 18 bases lay in between. The CDR3 region has the DNA TGTGCCAGCAGCCTCCGGGCGCACGGGCGGGAAAAACTGTTTTTT. This gives the protein CASSLRAHGREKLFF.

The sample holds a few counts of this clonotype. The genes are TRBV3-1 and TRBJ1-5; 8 nucleotides match TRBD1. V lost 1 base to trimming and J lost 6 bases; unmatched junction nucleotides: 11. The CDR3 consists of 17 residues. Germline V CDR1 and CDR2: LGHDT, YNNKEL (reference sequence). The CDR3 region has the DNA TGTGCCAGCAGCCAAGGGTTTGTCGGACAGGGAAGTCAGCCCCAGCATTTT. This translates into CASSQGFVGQGSQPQHF.

The chain joins TRBV25-1 to TRBJ2-1, with 7 nucleotides matching TRBD1. V was pared by 6 bases and J by 5 bases, with 7 bases of the junction left unmatched. Germline CDR1 and CDR2: MGHDK and SYGVNS. The CDR3 covers 14 residues. CDR3 in amino acids: CASSLTGYHNEQFF. As DNA, the CDR3 is TGTGCCAGCAGCCTGACAGGGTACCACAATGAGCAGTTCTTC.